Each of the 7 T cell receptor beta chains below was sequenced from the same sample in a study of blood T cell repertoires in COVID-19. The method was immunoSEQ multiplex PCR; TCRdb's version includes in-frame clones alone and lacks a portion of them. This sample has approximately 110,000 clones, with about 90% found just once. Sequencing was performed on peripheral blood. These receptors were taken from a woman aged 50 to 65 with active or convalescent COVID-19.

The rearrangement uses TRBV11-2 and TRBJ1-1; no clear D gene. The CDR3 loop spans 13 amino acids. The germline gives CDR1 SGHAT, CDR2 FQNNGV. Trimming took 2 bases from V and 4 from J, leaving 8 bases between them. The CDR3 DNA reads TGTGCCAGCAGCTTATCAGAAATCACTGAAGCTTTCTTT. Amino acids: CASSLSEITEAFF.

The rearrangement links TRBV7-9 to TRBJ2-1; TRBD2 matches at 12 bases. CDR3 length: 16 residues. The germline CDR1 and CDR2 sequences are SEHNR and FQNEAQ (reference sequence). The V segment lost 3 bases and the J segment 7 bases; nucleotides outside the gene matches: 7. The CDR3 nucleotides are TGTGCCAGCAGCTTCCCTAGCGGGAGGGCGTGGAATGAGCAGTTCTTC. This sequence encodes CASSFPSGRAWNEQFF.

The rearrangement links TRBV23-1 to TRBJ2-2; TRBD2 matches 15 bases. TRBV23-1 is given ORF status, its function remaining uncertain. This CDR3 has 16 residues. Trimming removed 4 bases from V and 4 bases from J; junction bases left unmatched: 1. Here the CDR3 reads CASSLGLAGGTGELFF. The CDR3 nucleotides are TGCGCCAGCAGTCTGGGACTAGCGGGAGGCACCGGGGAGCTGTTTTTT.

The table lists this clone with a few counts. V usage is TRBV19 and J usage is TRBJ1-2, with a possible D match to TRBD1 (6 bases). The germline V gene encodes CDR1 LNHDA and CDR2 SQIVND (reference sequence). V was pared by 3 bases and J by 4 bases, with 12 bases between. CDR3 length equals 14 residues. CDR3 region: CASSMDQGSYGYTF. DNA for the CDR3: TGTGCCAGTAGTATGGACCAGGGGAGCTATGGCTACACCTTC.

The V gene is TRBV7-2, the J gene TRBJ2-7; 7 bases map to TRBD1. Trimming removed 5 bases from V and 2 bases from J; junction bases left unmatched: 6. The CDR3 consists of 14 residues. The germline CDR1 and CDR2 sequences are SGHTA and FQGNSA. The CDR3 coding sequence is TGTGCCAGCAGCGGAACCGGGACAGCCTACGAGCAGTACTTC. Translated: CASSGTGTAYEQYF.

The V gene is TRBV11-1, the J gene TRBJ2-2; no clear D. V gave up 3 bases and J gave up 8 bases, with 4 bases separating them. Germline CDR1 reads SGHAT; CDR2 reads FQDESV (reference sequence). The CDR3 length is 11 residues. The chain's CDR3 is CASSLSGELFF. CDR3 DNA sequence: TGTGCCAGCAGCTTGTCAGGGGAGCTGTTTTTT. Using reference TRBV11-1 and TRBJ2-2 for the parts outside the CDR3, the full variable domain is EAEVAQSPRYKITEKSQAVAFWCDPISGHATLYWYRQILGQGPELLVQFQDESVVDDSQLPKDRFSAERLKGVDSTLKIQPAELGDSAMYLCASSLSGELFFGEGSRLTVL.

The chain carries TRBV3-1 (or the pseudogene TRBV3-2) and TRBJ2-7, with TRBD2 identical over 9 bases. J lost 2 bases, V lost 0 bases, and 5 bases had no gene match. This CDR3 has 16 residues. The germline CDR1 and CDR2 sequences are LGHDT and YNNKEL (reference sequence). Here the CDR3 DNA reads TGTGCCAGCAGCCAAGATGTTATAGCGGGGGCCTACGAGCAGTACTTC. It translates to CASSQDVIAGAYEQYF.